This T cell receptor beta chain was obtained from a study of cytomegalovirus exposure and HLA in healthy donors. Regarding the study as a whole: Across donors, presence/absence analyses took sequencing depth to be roughly uniform. It was confirmed in vitro that a few of the CMV-associated chains were specific for CMV antigens. Later analysis identified a missense DCLRE1C variant that was linked to TCR beta V- and J-gene trimming. Some public TCRs appeared in many individuals, while most sequences were rare.

J lost 0 bases, V lost 5 bases, and 12 bases had no gene match. The germline V gene encodes CDR1 MDHEN and CDR2 SYDVKM. The CDR3 is 17 residues long. This clone appeared once. Its matching antigen is unknown. In the PCR, 60 Vbeta and 13 Jbeta primers were used. The table came from immunoSEQ multiplex PCR; TCRdb's copy has only in-frame clones and leaves some out. Here the sample spans 120,000 to 150,000 clones, around three fifths being singletons. Material: PBMCs. The TCR comes from a male donor in good health and CMV-seronegative. This sequence joins TRBV28 and TRBJ1-1; 7 positions match TRBD1. The CDR3 loop is CASSASTGPTMNTEAFF. The CDR3 nucleotides read TGTGCCAGCAGTGCCTCGACAGGGCCTACCATGAACACTGAAGCTTTCTTT.